This TCR beta chain was sequenced for a study of T cell clones after liver transplantation. Looking at the study overall: Immunosuppression withdrawal was tried within 2 years after liver transplantation in this trial.

The table came from immunoSEQ multiplex PCR; TCRdb's copy has only in-frame clones and leaves some out. The sample yields around 120,000 clones, approximately 90% seen once. Germline-derived CDR1 and CDR2 are SEHNR and FQNEAQ (reference sequence). The CDR3 has 14 residues. Trimming took off 3 bases at V and 2 bases at J, with 7 bases between the two ends. This material consisted of CD4+ T cells from blood, taken 12 months after liver transplant. This receptor was identified in a human patient who received a liver transplant. The graft donor may have contributed some T cells. The rearrangement joins TRBV7-9 to TRBJ1-4; D is ambiguous. The CDR3 sequence: CASSLRGTNEKLFF. DNA of the CDR3: TGTGCCAGCAGCTTGCGGGGTACTAATGAAAAACTGTTTTTT.